This paragraph covers one TCR beta chain sequence. As processed by the authors: Estimated nucleated cell counts came from reference gene primer amplification. Clones were read by immunoSEQ multiplex PCR, and TCRdb kept only the in-frame ones, dropping some. Clonal size and the V and J genes are those of that table, whereas D and trimming came from the DNA. The sample includes tens of thousands of clones, around 84% of them seen just once. The source of the sample is a study of blood T cell repertoires in COVID-19. Study summary: PBMCs, B-cell-depleted T cells, or T cells were the source of the cDNA or gDNA that made up the material.

Material for sequencing was peripheral blood. The TCR sequence derives from a human donor in a cohort sampled during active COVID-19.

In DNA form, the CDR3 reads TGTGCCAGCAGCCAGCCCGGGGGGGCCGCTGAGCAGTTCTTC. It yields the protein CASSQPGGAAEQFF. The chain recombines TRBV3-1 (or the pseudogene TRBV3-2) with TRBJ2-1; TRBD2 agrees at 8 bases. V lost 3 bases to trimming and J lost 9 bases; unmatched junction nucleotides: 7. Germline V gene data show CDR1 as LGHDT and CDR2 as YNNKEL (reference sequence). The CDR3 is 14 amino acids.